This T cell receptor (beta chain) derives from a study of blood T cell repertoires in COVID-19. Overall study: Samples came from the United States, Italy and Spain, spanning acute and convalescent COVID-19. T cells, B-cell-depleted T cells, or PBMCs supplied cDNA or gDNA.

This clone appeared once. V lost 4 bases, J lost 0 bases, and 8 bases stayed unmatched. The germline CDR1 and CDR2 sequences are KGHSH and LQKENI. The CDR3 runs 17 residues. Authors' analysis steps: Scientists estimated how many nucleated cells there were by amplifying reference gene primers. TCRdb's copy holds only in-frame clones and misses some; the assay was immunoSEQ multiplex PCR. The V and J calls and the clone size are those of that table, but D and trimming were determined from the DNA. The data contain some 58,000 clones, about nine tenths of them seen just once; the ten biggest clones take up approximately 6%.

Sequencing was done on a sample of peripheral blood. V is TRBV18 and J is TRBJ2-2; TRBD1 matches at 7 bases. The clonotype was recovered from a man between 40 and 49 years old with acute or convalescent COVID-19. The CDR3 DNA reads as TGTGCCAGCTCACAGTTTACAGGGGCGGCGAACACCGGGGAGCTGTTTTTT. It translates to CASSQFTGAANTGELFF.